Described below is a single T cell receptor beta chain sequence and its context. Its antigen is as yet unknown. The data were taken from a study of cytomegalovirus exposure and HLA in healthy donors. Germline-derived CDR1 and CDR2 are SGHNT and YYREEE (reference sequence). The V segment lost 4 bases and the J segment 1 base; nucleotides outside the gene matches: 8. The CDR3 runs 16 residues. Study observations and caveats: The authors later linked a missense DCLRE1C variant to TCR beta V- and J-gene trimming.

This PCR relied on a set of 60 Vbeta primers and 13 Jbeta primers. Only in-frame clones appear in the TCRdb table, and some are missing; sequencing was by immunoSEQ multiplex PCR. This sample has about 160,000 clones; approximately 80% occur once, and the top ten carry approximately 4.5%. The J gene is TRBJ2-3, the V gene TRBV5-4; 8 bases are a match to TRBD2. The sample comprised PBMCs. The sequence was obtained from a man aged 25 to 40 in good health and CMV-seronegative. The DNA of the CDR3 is TGTGCCAGCAGCCCAGGGACGGGGGGGGGCACAGATACGCAGTATTTT. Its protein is CASSPGTGGGTDTQYF.